The 10 T cell receptor beta chains presented below share a single source sample, sequenced in a study of PD-1 blockade in classical Hodgkin lymphoma. Each patient experienced a relapse that followed autologous stem cell transplantation, and brentuximab vedotin exposure varied. TCRdb's table, derived via immunoSEQ multiplex PCR, lists solely in-frame clones and lacks some. Here the sample spans about 22,000 clones, 81% being singletons. This sample comprised peripheral blood mononuclear cells (PBMCs), obtained before the second cycle of nivolumab. The receptors come from a human donor with classical Hodgkin lymphoma.

This chain uses TRBV6-6 with TRBJ2-3, with D perhaps matching TRBD2 (6 bases). The V gene's germline CDR1 is MNHNY and CDR2 SVGAGI (reference sequence). V lost 2 bases and J 11 bases, leaving 11 bases between the germline ends. CDR3 length: 12 amino acids. The CDR3 sequence: CASSYNPGGQYF. The CDR3 DNA is TGTGCCAGCAGTTACAACCCCGGGGGGCAGTATTTT.

The V call is TRBV7-9, the J call TRBJ1-1; 9 bases are shared with TRBD1. With 5 bases clipped from V and 11 bases from J, the junction kept 3 bases outside the gene matches. Germline V gene data show CDR1 as SEHNR and CDR2 as FQNEAQ (reference sequence). CDR3 size: 11 residues. Here the CDR3 DNA reads TGTGCCAGCAGCCTCGGACAGGGGGCTTTCTTT. Translating it yields CASSLGQGAFF.

This chain links TRBV4-1 with TRBJ2-5; D perhaps matches TRBD2 (6 bases). This CDR3 has 15 amino acids. Per the germline V gene, CDR1 is MGHRA and CDR2 is YSYEKL. V lost 11 bases and J lost 5, with 24 bases in between. CDR3 in DNA: TGCGCCGCACACGGGGGATCGGGGGTTTTTGAGACCCAGTACTTC. Translated: CAAHGGSGVFETQYF.

This clone appeared a few times. The CDR3 is CASSLQINYGYTF. The CDR3 nucleotides read TGTGCCAGCAGTTTACAGATTAACTATGGCTACACCTTC. This chain uses TRBV6-1 with TRBJ1-2; no firm D call. With 5 bases removed from V and 1 base from J, the gap between germline ends came to 8 bases. The germline V gene encodes CDR1 MNHNS and CDR2 SASEGT. The CDR3 runs 13 residues.

The chain recombines TRBV5-1 with TRBJ2-7; 7 bases are a match to TRBD2. The CDR3 covers 12 residues. Germline trimming cut 5 bases from V and 4 bases from J; bases unmatched to any gene: 3. Germline CDR1 reads SGHRS; CDR2 reads YFSETQ. The CDR3 here is CASSREGYEQYF. DNA for the CDR3: TGCGCCAGCAGTAGGGAGGGGTACGAGCAGTACTTC.

This clone was seen only once. This rearrangement joins TRBV28 to TRBJ2-1, with 10 positions matching TRBD2. After removal of 3 bases from V and 5 bases from J, the junction contained 7 bases not matched to a gene. Germline loops: CDR1 MDHEN, CDR2 SYDVKM. This CDR3 has 16 residues. In nucleotides, the CDR3 is TGTGCCAGCAGTTTCACCCCCAGCGGGAGGGACAATGAGCAGTTCTTC. Residues: CASSFTPSGRDNEQFF.

The chain recombines TRBV9 with TRBJ2-3; 15 nucleotides line up with TRBD2. J lost 10 bases, V lost 3 bases, and 15 bases had no gene match. Germline loops: CDR1 SGDLS, CDR2 YYNGEE. The CDR3 length is 18 residues. This chain's CDR3 is CASSETSGLAGGDRAQYF. The CDR3 nucleotides are TGTGCCAGCAGCGAAACCTCGGGACTAGCGGGAGGCGACAGGGCGCAGTATTTT.

This rearrangement joins TRBV7-3 to TRBJ2-5; D remains ambiguous. V lost 5 bases and J lost 2, with 15 bases in between. Looked up from germline, CDR1 is SGHTA and CDR2 is FQGTGA. The CDR3 totals 15 residues. The CDR3 DNA reads as TGTGCCAGCAGCGCCTCTGGTCGGGTACAAGAGACCCAGTACTTC. Its protein product is CASSASGRVQETQYF.

The rearrangement links TRBV9 to TRBJ1-3; 9 bases align to TRBD1. After removal of 4 bases from V and 0 bases from J, the junction contained 8 bases not matched to a gene. The V gene's germline CDR1 is SGDLS and CDR2 YYNGEE. The CDR3 length is 17 residues. CDR3 loop: CASSSGTGPRSGNTIYF. DNA of the CDR3: TGTGCCAGCAGCTCCGGGACAGGGCCTCGCTCTGGAAACACCATATATTTT. The whole variable domain, filled in from reference TRBV9 and TRBJ1-3, reads DSGVTQTPKHLITATGQRVTLRCSPRSGDLSVYWYQQSLDQGLQFLIQYYNGEERAKGNILERFSAQQFPDLHSELNLSSLELGDSALYFCASSSGTGPRSGNTIYFGEGSWLTVV.

This clone was counted once. This sequence joins TRBV19 and TRBJ2-7; weak D call: TRBD2 (5 bases). The CDR3 length is 15 residues. Trimming removed 3 bases at V and 0 bases at J, with 12 bases between. CDR1 LNHDA and CDR2 SQIVND come from the germline V gene (reference sequence). CDR3 amino acids: CASSIGGRSSYEQYF. The CDR3 DNA reads TGTGCCAGTAGTATTGGAGGCAGAAGCTCCTACGAGCAGTACTTC.